This TCR beta chain emerged from a study of early T cells in non-severe SARS-CoV-2 infection (dated by TCRdb to the early 2020s). Describing the broader study: Because TCR sequencing was done on bulk RNA from unsorted whole blood, the alpha and beta chains could not be paired. What the research found in general, with its limitations: VDJdb matching was skewed toward anti-spike CD8 responses and likely underestimated virus-specific expansions by missing private and CD4 specificities.

Receptors were amplified or captured by 5' RACE. The sequencing machine was a NextSeq 500. In the TCR library protocol, unique molecular identifiers were attached to individual cDNA molecules to correct for PCR bias and sequencing error. Sequencing covered both TCR alpha and beta chains, and within each sample the abundances of alpha and beta sequences were tightly co-correlated. As for the original processing: V gene, J gene and CDR3 annotation of TCR sequences was performed with Decombinator V4. TCRs were defined as expanded if a significant change between any two time points was detected under a Poisson model with p below 0.0001. TCR abundances were normalised to the total number of TCRs sequenced per sample and expressed as counts per million. MAIT TCRs were defined by TRAV1-2 paired with TRAJ12, TRAJ20 or TRAJ33, and iNKT TCRs by TRAV10 paired with TRAJ18. VDJdb, accessed on 1 November 2021, was searched for TCRs annotated for CMV, EBV and SARS-CoV-2, and TCRs annotated for more than one antigen were excluded. In-frame beta chains were kept once TCRdb had trimmed the public reads at Q25 with fastp and called clones with MiXCR. Rows matching on CDR3 protein sequence are summarized as one entry with the most common DNA and genes. TCRdb's processing, not the authors', yielded these V and J calls. This sample is represented by under 85,000 distinct CDR3 sequences; roughly 11% of them were singletons. The leading ten clones occupy 5% to 7% of the sample.

As concerns this clonotype: Its antigen has not been determined. Nothing much larger sits one base from this clone, and base qualities are not available.

A case-control design nested within a healthcare worker cohort in London, UK, was used, with weekly nasopharyngeal swab PCR tests and blood sampling performed. Healthcare workers were enrolled in the week of the UK lockdown, from 23 to 31 March 2020, and were followed every week for up to roughly 16 weeks. The CDR3, cysteine through phenylalanine, is 14 amino acids long. The only DNA kept is the CDR3, 42 bases in frame from the first base. CDR1 and CDR2, looked up from the germline V gene, are SNHLY and FYNNEI. Between the V and J ends, shortened by 2 bases and 6 bases respectively, the junction contains 8 bases.

Source: whole blood, taken at baseline. The chain uses TRBV2 and TRBJ1-6; a confident D gene designation cannot be given. This TCR came from an adult who was a healthcare worker with PCR-confirmed SARS-CoV-2 infection or an uninfected control (not recorded which). DNA sequence: TGTGCCAGCAGTGAAAGACGGATTAATTCACCCCTCCACTTT. Its product reads: CASSERRINSPLHF.